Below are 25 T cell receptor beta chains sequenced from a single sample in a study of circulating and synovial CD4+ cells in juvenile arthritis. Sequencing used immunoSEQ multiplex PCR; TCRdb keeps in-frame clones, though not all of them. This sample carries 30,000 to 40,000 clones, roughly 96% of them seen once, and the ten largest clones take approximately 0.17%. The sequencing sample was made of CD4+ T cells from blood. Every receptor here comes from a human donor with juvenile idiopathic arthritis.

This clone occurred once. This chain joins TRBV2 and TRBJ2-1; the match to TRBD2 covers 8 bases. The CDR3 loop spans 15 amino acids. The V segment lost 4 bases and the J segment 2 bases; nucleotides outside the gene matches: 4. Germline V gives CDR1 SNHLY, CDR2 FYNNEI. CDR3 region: CASSVLSGAYNEQFF. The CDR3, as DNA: TGTGCCAGCAGTGTGCTTAGCGGGGCCTACAATGAGCAGTTCTTC.

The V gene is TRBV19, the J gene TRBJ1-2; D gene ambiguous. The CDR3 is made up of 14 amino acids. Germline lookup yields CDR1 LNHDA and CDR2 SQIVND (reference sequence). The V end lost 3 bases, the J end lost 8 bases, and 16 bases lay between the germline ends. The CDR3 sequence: CASSIREQTAGYTF. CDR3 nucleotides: TGTGCCAGTAGTATCCGGGAACAAACGGCCGGCTACACCTTC.

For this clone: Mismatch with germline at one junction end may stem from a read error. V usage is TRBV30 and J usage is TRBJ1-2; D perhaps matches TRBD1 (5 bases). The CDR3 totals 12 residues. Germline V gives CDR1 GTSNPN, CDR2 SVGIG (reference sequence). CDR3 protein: CAWSPMQGLRLF. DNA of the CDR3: TGTGCCTGGAGTCCGATGCAGGGCCTTCGGCTCTTC.

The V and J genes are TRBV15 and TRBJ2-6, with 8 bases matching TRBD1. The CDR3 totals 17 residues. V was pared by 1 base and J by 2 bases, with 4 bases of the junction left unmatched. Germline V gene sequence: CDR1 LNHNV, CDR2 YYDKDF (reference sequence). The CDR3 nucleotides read TGTGCCACCAGCAGAGCCGACAGGGGTACTGGGGCCAACGTCCTGACTTTC. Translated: CATSRADRGTGANVLTF.

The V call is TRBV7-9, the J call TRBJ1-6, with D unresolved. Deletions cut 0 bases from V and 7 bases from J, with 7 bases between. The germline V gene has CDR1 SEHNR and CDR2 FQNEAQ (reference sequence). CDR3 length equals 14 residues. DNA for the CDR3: TGTGCCAGCAGCTTAGCGCGGATCAATTCACCCCTCCACTTT. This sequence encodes CASSLARINSPLHF.

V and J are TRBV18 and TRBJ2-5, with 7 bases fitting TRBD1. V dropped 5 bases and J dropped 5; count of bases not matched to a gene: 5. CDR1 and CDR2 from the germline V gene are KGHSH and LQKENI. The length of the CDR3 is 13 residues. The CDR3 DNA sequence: TGTGCCAGCTCAAACACAGGGGTGGAGACCCAGTACTTC. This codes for CASSNTGVETQYF.

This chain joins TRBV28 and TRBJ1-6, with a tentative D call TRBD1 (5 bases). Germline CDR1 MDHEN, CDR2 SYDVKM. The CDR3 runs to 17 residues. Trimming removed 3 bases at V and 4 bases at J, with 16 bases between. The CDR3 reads CASSFDQGRPYNSPLHF. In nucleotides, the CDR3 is TGTGCCAGCAGTTTTGATCAGGGCAGGCCTTATAATTCACCCCTCCACTTT.

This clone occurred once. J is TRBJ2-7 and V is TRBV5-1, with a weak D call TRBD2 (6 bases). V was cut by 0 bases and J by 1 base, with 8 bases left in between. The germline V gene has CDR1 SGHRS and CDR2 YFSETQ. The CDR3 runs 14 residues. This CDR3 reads CASSLDGRSYEQYF. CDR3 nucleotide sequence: TGCGCCAGCAGCTTGGACGGGAGATCCTACGAGCAGTACTTC.

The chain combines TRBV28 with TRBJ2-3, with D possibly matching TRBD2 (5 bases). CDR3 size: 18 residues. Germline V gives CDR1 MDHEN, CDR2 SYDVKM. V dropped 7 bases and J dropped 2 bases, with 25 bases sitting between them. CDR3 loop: CASNPSRVGRGFTDTQYF. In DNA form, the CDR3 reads TGTGCCAGCAACCCATCCCGGGTGGGCCGAGGGTTCACAGATACGCAGTATTTT.

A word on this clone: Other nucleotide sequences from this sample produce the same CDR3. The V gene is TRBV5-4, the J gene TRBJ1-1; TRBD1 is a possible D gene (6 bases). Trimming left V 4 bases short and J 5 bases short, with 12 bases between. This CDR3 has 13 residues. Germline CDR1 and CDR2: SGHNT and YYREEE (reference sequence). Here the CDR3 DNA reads TGTGCCAGCAGCCAAGGGGGGGAAACTGAAGCTTTCTTT. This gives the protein CASSQGGETEAFF.

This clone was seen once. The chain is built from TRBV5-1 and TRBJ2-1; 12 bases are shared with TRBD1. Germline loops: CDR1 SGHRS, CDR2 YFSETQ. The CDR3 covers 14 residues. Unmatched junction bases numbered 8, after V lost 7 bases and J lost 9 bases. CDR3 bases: TGCGCCAGCGGAGCCGGGACAGGGGGCATTGAGCAGTTCTTC. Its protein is CASGAGTGGIEQFF.

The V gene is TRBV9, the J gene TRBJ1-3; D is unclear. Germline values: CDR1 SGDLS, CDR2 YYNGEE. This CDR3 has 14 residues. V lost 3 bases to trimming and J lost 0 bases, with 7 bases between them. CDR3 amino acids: CASSAEASGNTIYF. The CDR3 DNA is TGTGCCAGCAGCGCCGAGGCCTCTGGAAACACCATATATTTT.

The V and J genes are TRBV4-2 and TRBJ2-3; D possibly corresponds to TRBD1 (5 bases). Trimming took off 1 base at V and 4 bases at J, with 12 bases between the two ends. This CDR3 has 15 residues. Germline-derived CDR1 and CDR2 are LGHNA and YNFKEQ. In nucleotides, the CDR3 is TGTGCCAGCAGCCAAGCAGCAGGGTACGCAGATACGCAGTATTTT. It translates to CASSQAAGYADTQYF.

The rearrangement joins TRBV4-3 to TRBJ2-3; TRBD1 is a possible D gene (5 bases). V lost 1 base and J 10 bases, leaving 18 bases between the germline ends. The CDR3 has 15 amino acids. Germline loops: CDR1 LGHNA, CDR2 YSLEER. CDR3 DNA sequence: TGCGCCAGCAGCCAAGCAGGGCCTTCGGTCAGTCCGCAGTATTTT. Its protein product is CASSQAGPSVSPQYF.

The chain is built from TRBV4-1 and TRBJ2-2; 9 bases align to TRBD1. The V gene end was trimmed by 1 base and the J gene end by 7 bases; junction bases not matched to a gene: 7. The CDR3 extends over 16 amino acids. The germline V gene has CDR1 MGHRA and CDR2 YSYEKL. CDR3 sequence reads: CASSQARDRESGELFF. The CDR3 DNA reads TGCGCCAGCAGCCAAGCCCGGGACAGGGAGAGCGGGGAGCTGTTTTTT.

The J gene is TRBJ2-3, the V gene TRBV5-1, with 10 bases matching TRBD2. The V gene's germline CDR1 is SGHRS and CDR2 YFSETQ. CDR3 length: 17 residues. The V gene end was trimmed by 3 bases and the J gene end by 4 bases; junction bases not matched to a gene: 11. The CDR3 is CASSSLLTSGTADTQYF. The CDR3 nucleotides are TGCGCCAGCAGCTCCCTATTAACTAGCGGGACGGCAGATACGCAGTATTTT. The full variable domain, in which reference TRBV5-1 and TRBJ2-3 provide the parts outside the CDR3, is KAGVTQTPRYLIKTRGQQVTLSCSPISGHRSVSWYQQTPGQGLQFLFEYFSETQRNKGNFPGRFSGRQFSNSRSEMNVSTLELGDSALYLCASSSLLTSGTADTQYFGPGTRLTVL.

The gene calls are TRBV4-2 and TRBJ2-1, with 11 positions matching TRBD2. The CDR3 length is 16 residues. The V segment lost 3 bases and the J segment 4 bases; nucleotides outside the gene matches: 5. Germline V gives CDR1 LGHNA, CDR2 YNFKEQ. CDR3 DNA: TGTGCCAGCAGCCAGGTAGCGGGGGGGAGGTACAATGAGCAGTTCTTC. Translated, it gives CASSQVAGGRYNEQFF.

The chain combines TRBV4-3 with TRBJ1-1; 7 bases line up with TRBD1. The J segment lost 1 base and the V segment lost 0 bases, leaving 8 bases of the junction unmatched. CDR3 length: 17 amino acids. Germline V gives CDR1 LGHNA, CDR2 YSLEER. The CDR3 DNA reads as TGCGCCAGCAGCCAAGATTCCCCGACAGGGACGAACACTGAAGCTTTCTTT. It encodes CASSQDSPTGTNTEAFF.

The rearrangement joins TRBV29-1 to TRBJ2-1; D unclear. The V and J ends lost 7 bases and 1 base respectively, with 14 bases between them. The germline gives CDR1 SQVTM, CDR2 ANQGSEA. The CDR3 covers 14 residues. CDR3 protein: CSAGRLVSYNEQFF. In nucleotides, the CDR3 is TGCAGCGCCGGTCGCCTCGTATCCTACAATGAGCAGTTCTTC.

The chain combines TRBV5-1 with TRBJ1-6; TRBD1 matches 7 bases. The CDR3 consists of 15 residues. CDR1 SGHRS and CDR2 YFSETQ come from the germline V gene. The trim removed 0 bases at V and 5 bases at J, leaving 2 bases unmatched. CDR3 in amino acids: CASSLDTGDNSPLHF. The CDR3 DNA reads TGCGCCAGCAGCTTGGACACAGGGGATAATTCACCCCTCCACTTT.

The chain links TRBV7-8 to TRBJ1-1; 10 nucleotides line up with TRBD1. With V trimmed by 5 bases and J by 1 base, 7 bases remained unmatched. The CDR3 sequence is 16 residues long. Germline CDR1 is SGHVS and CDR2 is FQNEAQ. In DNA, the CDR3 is TGTGCCAGCAGCCCCGCCCGGGACAGGGGGAACACTGAAGCTTTCTTT. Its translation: CASSPARDRGNTEAFF.

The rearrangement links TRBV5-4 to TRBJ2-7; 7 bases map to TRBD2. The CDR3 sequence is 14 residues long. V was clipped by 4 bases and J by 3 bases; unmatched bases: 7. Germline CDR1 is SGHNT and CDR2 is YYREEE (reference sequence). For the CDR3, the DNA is TGTGCCAGCAGCCCGGCCCAGCGGGACTACGAGCAGTACTTC. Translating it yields CASSPAQRDYEQYF.

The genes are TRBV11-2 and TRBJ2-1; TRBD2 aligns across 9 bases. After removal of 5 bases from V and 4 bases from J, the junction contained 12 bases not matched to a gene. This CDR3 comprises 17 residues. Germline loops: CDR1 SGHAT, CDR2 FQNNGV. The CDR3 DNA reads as TGTGCCAGCAGCGATCTCGCAATAGCGGGAGAGTACAATGAGCAGTTCTTC. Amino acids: CASSDLAIAGEYNEQFF.

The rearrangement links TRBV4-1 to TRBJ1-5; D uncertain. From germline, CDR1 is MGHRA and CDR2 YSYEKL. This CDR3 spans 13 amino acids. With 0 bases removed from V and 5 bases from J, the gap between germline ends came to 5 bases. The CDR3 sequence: CASSQESYQPQHF. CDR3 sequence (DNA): TGCGCCAGCAGCCAAGAATCCTATCAGCCCCAGCATTTT.

The CDR3: CAGGTSRYEQYF. The CDR3 region has the DNA TGTGCCGGGGGCACTAGTCGGTACGAGCAGTACTTC. The chain couples TRBV30 to TRBJ2-7; D is perhaps TRBD1 (6 bases). V was clipped by 8 bases and J by 4 bases, with 15 bases between them. The length of the CDR3 is 12 residues. CDR1 and CDR2 from the germline V gene are GTSNPN and SVGIG (reference sequence).